This T cell receptor beta chain was identified in a study of T cell responses to AZD1222 COVID-19 vaccine. Study-wide points: Sampling that yielded the repertoires occurred only after the peak T cell response.

The assay was immunoSEQ multiplex PCR, and TCRdb's table has in-frame clones only and misses some. This sample yields about 73,000 clones, of which approximately 89% are seen a single time; about 20% belongs to the top ten. Germline CDR1 is SGHDN and CDR2 is FVKESK. V was shortened by 4 bases and J by 8 bases, with 18 bases between the two germline ends. This CDR3 is built from 14 residues. Concerning this clone: What it binds is not known.

The sequence was obtained from an adult in good health. The chain combines TRBV14 with TRBJ2-7; D uncertain. This sample comprised peripheral blood, obtained on day 0 of AZD1222 vaccination. CDR3 sequence reads: CASSLSRATLQQYF. DNA of the CDR3: TGTGCCAGCAGCCTCTCAAGGGCTACTTTGCAGCAGTACTTC. The entire variable domain, with the rest obtained from reference TRBV14 and TRBJ2-7, is as follows: EAGVTQFPSHSVIEKGQTVTLRCDPISGHDNLYWYRRVMGKEIKFLLHFVKESKQDESGMPNNRFLAERTGGTYSTLKVQPAELEDSGVYFCASSLSRATLQQYFGPGTRLTVT.